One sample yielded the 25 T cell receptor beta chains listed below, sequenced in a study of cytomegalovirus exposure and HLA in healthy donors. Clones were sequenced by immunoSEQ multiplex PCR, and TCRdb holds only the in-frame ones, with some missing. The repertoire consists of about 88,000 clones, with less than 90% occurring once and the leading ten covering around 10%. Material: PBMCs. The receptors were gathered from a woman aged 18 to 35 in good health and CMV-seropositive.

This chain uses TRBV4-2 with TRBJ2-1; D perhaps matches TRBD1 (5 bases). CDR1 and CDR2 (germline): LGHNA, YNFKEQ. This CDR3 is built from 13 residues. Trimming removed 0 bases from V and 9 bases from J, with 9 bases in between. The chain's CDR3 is CASSQDRGSEQFF. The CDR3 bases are TGTGCCAGCAGCCAAGATAGGGGAAGTGAGCAGTTCTTC.

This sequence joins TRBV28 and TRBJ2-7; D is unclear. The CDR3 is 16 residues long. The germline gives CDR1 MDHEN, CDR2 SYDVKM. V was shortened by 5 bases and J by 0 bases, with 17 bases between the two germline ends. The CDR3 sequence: CASSALGASSSYEQYF. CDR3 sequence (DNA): TGTGCCAGCAGTGCCCTTGGAGCCAGTAGCTCCTACGAGCAGTACTTC.

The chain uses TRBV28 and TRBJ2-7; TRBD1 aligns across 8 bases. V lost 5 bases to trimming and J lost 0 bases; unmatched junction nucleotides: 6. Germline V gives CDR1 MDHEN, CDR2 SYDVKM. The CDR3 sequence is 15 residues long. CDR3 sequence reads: CASSPGQAGSYEQYF. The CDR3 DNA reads TGTGCCAGCAGTCCGGGACAGGCAGGCTCCTACGAGCAGTACTTC.

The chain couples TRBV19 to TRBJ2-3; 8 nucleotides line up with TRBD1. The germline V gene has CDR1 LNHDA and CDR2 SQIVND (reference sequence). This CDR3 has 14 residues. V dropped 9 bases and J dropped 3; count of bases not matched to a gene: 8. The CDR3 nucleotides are TGTGCCAGCCGACAGGGGAGAGGGACAGATACGCAGTATTTT. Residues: CASRQGRGTDTQYF.

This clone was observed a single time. The CDR3 nucleotides read TGTGCCAGCAGCTTAGCACAGGGGTACAAAAACATTCAGTACTTC. This encodes CASSLAQGYKNIQYF. J is TRBJ2-4 and V is TRBV11-2, with 7 bases matching TRBD1. Trimming removed 1 base from V and 3 bases from J; junction bases left unmatched: 3. Germline lookup yields CDR1 SGHAT and CDR2 FQNNGV. This CDR3 is built from 15 residues.

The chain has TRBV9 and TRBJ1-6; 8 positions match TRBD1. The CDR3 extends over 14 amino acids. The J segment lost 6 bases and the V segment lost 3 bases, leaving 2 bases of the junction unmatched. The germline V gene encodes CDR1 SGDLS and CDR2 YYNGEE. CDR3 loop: CASSEGTGNSPLHF. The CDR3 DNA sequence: TGTGCCAGCAGCGAAGGGACAGGTAATTCACCCCTCCACTTT.

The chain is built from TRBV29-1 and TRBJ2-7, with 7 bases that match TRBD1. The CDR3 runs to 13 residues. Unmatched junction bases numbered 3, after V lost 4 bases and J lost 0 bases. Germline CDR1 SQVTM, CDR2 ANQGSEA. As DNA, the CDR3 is TGCAGCGTTGGGACAGGCCGCTCCTACGAGCAGTACTTC. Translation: CSVGTGRSYEQYF.

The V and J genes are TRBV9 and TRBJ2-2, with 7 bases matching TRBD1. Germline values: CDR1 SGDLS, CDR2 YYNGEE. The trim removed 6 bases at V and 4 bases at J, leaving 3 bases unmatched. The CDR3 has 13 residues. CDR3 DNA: TGTGCCAGCAAACCAGGGGGCACCGGGGAGCTGTTTTTT. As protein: CASKPGGTGELFF.

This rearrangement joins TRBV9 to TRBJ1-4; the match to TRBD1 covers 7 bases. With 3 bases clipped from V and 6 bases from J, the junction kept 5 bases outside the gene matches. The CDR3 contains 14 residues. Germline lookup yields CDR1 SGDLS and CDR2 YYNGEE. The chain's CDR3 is CASSGQQGHEKLFF. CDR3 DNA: TGTGCCAGCAGCGGTCAACAGGGGCATGAAAAACTGTTTTTT.

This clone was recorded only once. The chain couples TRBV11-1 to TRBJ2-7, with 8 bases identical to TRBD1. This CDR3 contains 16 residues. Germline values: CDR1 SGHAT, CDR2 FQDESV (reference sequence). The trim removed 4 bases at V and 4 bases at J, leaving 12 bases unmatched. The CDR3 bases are TGTGCCAGCAGCTCATTTAGGACAGGGAGAGGGTACGAGCAGTACTTC. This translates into CASSSFRTGRGYEQYF.

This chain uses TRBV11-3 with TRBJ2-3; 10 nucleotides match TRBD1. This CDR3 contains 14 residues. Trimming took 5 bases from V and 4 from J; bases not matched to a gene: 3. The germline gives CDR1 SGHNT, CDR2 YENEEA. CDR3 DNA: TGTGCCAGCAGCCCAGGACAGGGGGCAGATACGCAGTATTTT. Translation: CASSPGQGADTQYF.

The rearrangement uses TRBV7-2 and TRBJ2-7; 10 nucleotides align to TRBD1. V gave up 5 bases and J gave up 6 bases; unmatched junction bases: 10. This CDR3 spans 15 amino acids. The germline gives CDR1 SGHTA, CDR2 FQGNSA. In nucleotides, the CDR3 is TGTGCCAGCAGCGCTTGGACAGGGGGGTTGGGCGAGCAGTACTTC. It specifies CASSAWTGGLGEQYF.

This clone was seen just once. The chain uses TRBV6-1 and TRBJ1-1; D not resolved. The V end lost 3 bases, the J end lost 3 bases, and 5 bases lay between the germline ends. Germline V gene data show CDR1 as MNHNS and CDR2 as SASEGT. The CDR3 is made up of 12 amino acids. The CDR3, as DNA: TGTGCCAGCAGTGACCTCTACACTGAAGCTTTCTTT. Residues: CASSDLYTEAFF.

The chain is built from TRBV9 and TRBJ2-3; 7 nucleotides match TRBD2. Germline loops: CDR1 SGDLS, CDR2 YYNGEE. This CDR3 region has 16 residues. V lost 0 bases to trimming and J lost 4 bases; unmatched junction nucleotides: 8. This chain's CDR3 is CASSVGGGRLADTQYF. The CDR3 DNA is TGTGCCAGCAGCGTAGGGGGGGGGAGACTAGCAGATACGCAGTATTTT. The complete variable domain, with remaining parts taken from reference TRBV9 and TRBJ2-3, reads DSGVTQTPKHLITATGQRVTLRCSPRSGDLSVYWYQQSLDQGLQFLIQYYNGEERAKGNILERFSAQQFPDLHSELNLSSLELGDSALYFCASSVGGGRLADTQYFGPGTRLTVL.

In nucleotides, the CDR3 is TGTGCCAGCAGCACGGGGACAGGGGGGACTCGCGAGCAGTACTTC. As protein: CASSTGTGGTREQYF. The rearrangement uses TRBV7-2 and TRBJ2-7, with 11 bases aligning to TRBD1. The CDR3 length is 15 residues. The V segment lost 5 bases and the J segment 6 bases; nucleotides outside the gene matches: 9. Germline V lookup: CDR1 SGHTA, CDR2 FQGNSA. Looking up the rest from reference TRBV7-2 and TRBJ2-7 gives the full variable domain: GAGVSQSPSNKVTEKGKDVELRCDPISGHTALYWYRQSLGQGLEFLIYFQGNSAPDKSGLPSDRFSAERTGGSVSTLTIQRTQQEDSAVYLCASSTGTGGTREQYFGPGTRLTVT.

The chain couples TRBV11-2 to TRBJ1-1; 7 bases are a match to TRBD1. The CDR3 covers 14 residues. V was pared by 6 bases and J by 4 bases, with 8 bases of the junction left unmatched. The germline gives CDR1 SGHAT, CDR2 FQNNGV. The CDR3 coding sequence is TGTGCCAGCAGTCGACAGGGTTGGGGCACTGAAGCTTTCTTT. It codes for CASSRQGWGTEAFF.

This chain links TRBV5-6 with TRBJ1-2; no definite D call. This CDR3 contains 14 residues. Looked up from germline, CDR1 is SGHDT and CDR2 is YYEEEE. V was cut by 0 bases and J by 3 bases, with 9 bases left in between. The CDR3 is CASSLVEIYYGYTF. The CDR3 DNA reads TGTGCCAGCAGCTTGGTCGAGATTTACTATGGCTACACCTTC.

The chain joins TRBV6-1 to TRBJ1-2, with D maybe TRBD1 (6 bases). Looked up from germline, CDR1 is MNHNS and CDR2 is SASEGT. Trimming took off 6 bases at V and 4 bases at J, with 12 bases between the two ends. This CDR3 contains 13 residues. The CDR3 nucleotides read TGTGCCAGCAGCCCACAGGGCGGCTATGGCTACACCTTC. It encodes CASSPQGGYGYTF.

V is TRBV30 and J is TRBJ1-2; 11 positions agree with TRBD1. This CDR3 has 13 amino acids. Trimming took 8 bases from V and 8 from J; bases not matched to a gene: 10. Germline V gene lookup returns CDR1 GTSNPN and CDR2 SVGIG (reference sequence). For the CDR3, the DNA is TGTGCCCGAGGGTGGACAGGGGGCCGAGGCTACACCTTC. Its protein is CARGWTGGRGYTF.

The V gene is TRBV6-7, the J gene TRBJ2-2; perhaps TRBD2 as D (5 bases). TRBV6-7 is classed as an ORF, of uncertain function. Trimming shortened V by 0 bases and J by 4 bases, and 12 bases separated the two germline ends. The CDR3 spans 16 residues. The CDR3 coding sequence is TGTGCCAGCAGTTACTCGACGAGGGTGGGCACCGGGGAGCTGTTTTTT. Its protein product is CASSYSTRVGTGELFF.

The CDR3 DNA is TGCGCCAGCAGTGACAGGACAGGGGCGGGCGAGACCCAGTACTTC. This encodes CASSDRTGAGETQYF. This chain joins TRBV10-1 and TRBJ2-5; 9 nucleotides line up with TRBD1. CDR1 and CDR2 (germline): WNHNN, SYGVQD (reference sequence). The trim removed 3 bases at V and 5 bases at J, leaving 7 bases unmatched. The CDR3 sequence is 15 residues long.

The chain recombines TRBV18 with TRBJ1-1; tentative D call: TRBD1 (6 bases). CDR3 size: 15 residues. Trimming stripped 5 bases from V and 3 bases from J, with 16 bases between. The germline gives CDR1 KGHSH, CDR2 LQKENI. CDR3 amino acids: CASSRTGGQDTEAFF. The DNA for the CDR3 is TGTGCCAGCTCAAGAACGGGGGGGCAGGACACTGAAGCTTTCTTT.

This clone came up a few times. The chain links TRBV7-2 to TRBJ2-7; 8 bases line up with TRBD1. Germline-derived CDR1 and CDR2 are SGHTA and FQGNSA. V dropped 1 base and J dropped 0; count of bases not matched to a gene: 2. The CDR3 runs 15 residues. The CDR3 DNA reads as TGTGCCAGCAGCTTAGGGGACAGGAGCTCCTACGAGCAGTACTTC. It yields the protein CASSLGDRSSYEQYF.

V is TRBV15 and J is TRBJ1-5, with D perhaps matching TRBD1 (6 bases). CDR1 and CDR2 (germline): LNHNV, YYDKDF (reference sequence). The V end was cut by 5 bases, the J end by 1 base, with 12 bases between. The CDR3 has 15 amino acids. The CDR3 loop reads CATSRRDTSNQPQHF. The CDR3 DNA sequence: TGTGCCACCAGCCGCCGGGACACGAGCAATCAGCCCCAGCATTTT.

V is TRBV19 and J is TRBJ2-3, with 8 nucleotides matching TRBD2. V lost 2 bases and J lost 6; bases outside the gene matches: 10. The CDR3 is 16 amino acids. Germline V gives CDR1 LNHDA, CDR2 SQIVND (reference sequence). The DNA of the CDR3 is TGTGCCAGTAGTATATCGGGAGGGGCCCCAGGGGATACGCAGTATTTT. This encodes CASSISGGAPGDTQYF.